This note documents a single T cell receptor (beta chain) sequence. All the people who gave samples were healthy bone marrow donors. The CDR3 totals 13 residues. Germline V gene data show CDR1 as SQVTM and CDR2 as ANQGSEA. Primers: 60 Vbeta forward and 13 Jbeta reverse. This table comes from immunoSEQ multiplex PCR, and its TCRdb copy is limited to in-frame clones, with some not included. The table records around 92,000 clones, about 74% of them present only once. The data belong to a study of cytomegalovirus exposure and HLA in healthy donors. This chain uses TRBV29-1 with TRBJ2-5; 8 nucleotides align to TRBD1. The better agreement between TRBJ2-7 and the DNA end casts doubt on the J call. The sample taken for sequencing was PBMCs. The sequence was collected from a man aged 60-69 years in good health and CMV-seropositive. In DNA form, the CDR3 reads TGCAGCGTTTATACGACAGGGGTGAACGAGCAGTACTTC. Translation: CSVYTTGVNEQYF.